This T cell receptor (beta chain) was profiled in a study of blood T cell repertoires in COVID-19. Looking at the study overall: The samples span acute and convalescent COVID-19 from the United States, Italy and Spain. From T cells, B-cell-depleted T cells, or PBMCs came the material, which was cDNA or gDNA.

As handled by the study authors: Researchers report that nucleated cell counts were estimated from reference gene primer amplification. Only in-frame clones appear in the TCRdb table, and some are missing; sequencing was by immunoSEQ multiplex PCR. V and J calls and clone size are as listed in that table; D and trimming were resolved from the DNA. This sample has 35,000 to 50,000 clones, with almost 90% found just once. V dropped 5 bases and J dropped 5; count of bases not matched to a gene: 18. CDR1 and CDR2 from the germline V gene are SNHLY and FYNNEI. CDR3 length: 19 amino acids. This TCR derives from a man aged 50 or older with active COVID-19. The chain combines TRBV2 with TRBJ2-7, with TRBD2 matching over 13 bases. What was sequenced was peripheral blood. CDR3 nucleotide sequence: TGTGCCAGCAGTTTAACTACTAGCGGGGGGGCCTCATTTAAACACGAGCAGTACTTC. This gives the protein CASSLTTSGGASFKHEQYF.